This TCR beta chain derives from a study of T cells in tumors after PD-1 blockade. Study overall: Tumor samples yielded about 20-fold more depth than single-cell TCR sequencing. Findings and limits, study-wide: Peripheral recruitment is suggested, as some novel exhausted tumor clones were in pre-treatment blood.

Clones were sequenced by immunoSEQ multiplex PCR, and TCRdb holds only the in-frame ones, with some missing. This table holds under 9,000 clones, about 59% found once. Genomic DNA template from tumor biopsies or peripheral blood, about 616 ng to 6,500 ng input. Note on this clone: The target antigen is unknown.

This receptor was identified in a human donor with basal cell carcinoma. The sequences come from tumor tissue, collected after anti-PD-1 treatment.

The CDR3 protein is CASSPYGTGISYEQYF. For the CDR3, the DNA is TGTGCCAGCAGCCCCTACGGGACAGGGATTAGCTACGAGCAGTACTTC. This chain joins TRBV3-1 (or the pseudogene TRBV3-2) and TRBJ2-7; the match to TRBD1 covers 9 bases. Germline-derived CDR1 and CDR2 are LGHDT and YNNKEL (reference sequence). CDR3 length equals 16 residues. V trimming: 4 bases; J trimming: 3 bases; junction bases outside the gene matches: 10.